This T cell receptor (beta chain) derives from a study of cytomegalovirus exposure and HLA in healthy donors (dated by TCRdb to 2015 to 2018). With regard to the full study: An earlier analysis of 587 of the donors reported about 260 Gb of sequence data and 95 million to 140 million unique TCR beta sequences obtained from about 170 million T cells. HLA typing covered class I and class II loci at four-digit resolution. Among the 398 genotyped donors, around 79% belonged to the genetic ancestry cluster associated with self-reported Caucasian donors. To decide whether each TCR beta V gene segment behaved as functional or pseudogenic, an earlier analysis of fewer than 750 of the donors relied on high-throughput TCR beta sequencing. Typing coverage differed by locus: A, B, C, DRB1 and DQB1 were typed in about 620-630 donors, DQA1 in approximately 520, DPA1 in some 600, and DPB1 in just under 490. The study profiled the T cell repertoires of 500 to 800 subjects by immunosequencing and related them to cytomegalovirus serostatus. A later genetic analysis took genome-wide SNP genotypes for about 55% of the 666 donors and used that subset as a discovery cohort. The later analysis used no new phenotypic data to find candidate immune exposures, relying instead on TCR beta sequences and their occurrence across donors. All discovery cohort repertoires had been generated using a single sequencing platform. Across roughly 420 genotyped donors of the cohort, an average of roughly 230,000 unique TCR beta nucleotide sequences per donor were sequenced, and roughly 20% of those sequences were non-productive. To predict cytomegalovirus infection status, the study combined high-throughput TCR immunosequencing, statistical association of individual TCRs with disease status, and machine learning. Donor age, sex, ethnicity and CMV serostatus were collected together with the repertoire data. In a later analysis, previously published TCR beta repertoires from 550 to 700 donors were re-analyzed and high-resolution HLA genotyping was added so that TCR occurrence patterns could be studied. Approximately 300 gigabases of sequencing data and 70 million to 100 million unique TCR sequences made up an early release that covered several hundred HLA-typed donors. Besides the first cohort of some 670 subjects, a separate validation cohort made up of over a hundred different subjects was used. Because of strong linkage in the cohort, roughly five DR-DQ haplotypes were treated as single units for association and clustering. The study was designed to test whether signatures of past pathogen exposure could be identified by cataloging public T cell receptors. General study outcomes and caveats: Only TCR beta chains were sequenced in this cohort, and the absence of alpha or paired-chain data limited detectable features. The 87-base-pair reads could not distinguish some IMGT-functional V segments, including TRBV6-2 and TRBV6-3, so those segments were excluded. In a later analysis, more than 15,000 TCR beta sequences were associated with specific HLA alleles at a false discovery rate of 0.05. A further reported finding was that TCR beta sequences accurately predicted the HLA-A and HLA-B alleles for most subjects in the first cohort. A later genetic analysis associated a missense DCLRE1C variant with V-gene and J-gene trimming of TCR beta chains, and an independent cohort replicated the association. Cytomegalovirus status was reported to be diagnosed by the classifier with high specificity and sensitivity in both the original and validation cohorts. The authors suggested that the approach could potentially be extended to other disease states and immunological phenotypes. Linkage disequilibrium might explain the correlated functional status among segregating V segments, but an unknown experimental factor could not be excluded. Because some donors lacked HLA typing at each locus, the association tests relied only on the typed subset. The presence/absence analyses assumed that sequencing depth was roughly uniform across donors, and that assumption may not be true. In a later analysis, HLA-associated TCR beta chains showed more clonal expansion and lower generation probabilities than non-associated chains that were equally common. Across donors, most TCR sequences were observed very rarely, whereas some public TCRs were present in many individuals. The only immune exposure information available for the cohort was CMV serostatus. A few of the identified cytomegalovirus-associated TCR beta chains were confirmed in vitro to be specific for cytomegalovirus antigens. When HLA alleles, especially DR and DQ, strongly co-occurred, TCR associations were difficult to assign to individual alleles. A group of highly shared sequence variants was considered likely to be a technical artifact of the sequencing pipeline. In a later analysis, TCR association rates were found to vary across HLA loci, with the most associated TCRs seen for DRB1 alleles and the fewest for HLA-C alleles. The study gave a list of 150 to 200 TCR beta chains associated with cytomegalovirus. Broadly in line with IMGT annotations, most TCR beta V segments showed up in productive rearrangements about 90% or about 30% of the time in an earlier analysis of several hundred of the donors. In a later analysis, several top co-occurrence clusters were reported to appear linked to parvovirus B19, influenza, CMV and Epstein-Barr virus. According to a later genetic analysis, donors in an Asian-associated ancestry cluster had fewer N-insertions in productive TCRs than the roughly 670-donor mean. Most CMV-associated TCR beta chains appeared to be HLA-restricted in a later analysis, and the HLA associations seemed to be driven largely by CMV exposure. Because counts were too low, roughly 17 rarely observed V segments, including chromosome 9 orphons, were left out of the earlier analysis of some 600 of the donors.

A note on this clone: No cognate antigen has been identified for it.

The germline V gene gives CDR1 as MNHNS and CDR2 as SASEGT. The CDR3 sequence holds 15 residues, the cysteine and phenylalanine included. Only the CDR3 part of the read is kept: 45 bases, read in frame from the first base. Compared with germline, V lacks 6 bases and J lacks 11 bases; bases without a gene match: 12. The method was the immunoSEQ multiplex PCR assay. For the multiplex PCR, a mixture combining 60 forward primers for TCR Vbeta segments and 13 reverse primers for TCR Jbeta segments was used. The CDR3 region of rearranged TCR beta genes was amplified from genomic DNA by a multiplex PCR assay. Amplified TCR beta libraries were sequenced as 87-base-pair reads on the Illumina HiSeq System. On the authors' methods: A later analysis counted approximately 76 million unique TCR beta chains across the 650 to 700 repertoires, and 10 million to 12 million of these chains were shared by at least two donors. To remove PCR and sequencing errors, raw reads were error-corrected and collapsed into unique sequences using a nearest-neighbor algorithm that merged closely related sequences. Alignment of CDR3 sequences to IMGT reference sequences was used to assign V, D and J gene segments. For a sequence to be retained, a match of at least six nucleotides was required to both a V gene segment and a J gene segment. A rearrangement was called productive if the CDR3 had no stop codons and remained in frame with V and J, and every other rearrangement was called non-productive. CDR3 was defined by IMGT convention, running from the second conserved V-encoded cysteine to the conserved J-encoded phenylalanine. The earlier analysis of about 620 of the donors excluded sequences that lacked an unambiguous match to a single V gene segment. An earlier analysis of a few hundred of the donors classified V segments as functional when productive rearrangements were above 56.7% and as segregating when the standard deviation between donors was above 5%. A statistical classification framework was developed to diagnose cytomegalovirus status using the catalog of TCR beta chain sequences. A later analysis assigned V and J genes by comparing TCR nucleotide sequences with IMGT/GENE-DB human TR gene sequences. The TCRdist pipeline was used in a later analysis to assign CDR3 sequences and most-parsimonious VDJ recombination scenarios. In a later analysis, each TCR beta chain was defined by its CDR3 amino acid sequence together with its V-gene family, and reads without a unique V-gene family were excluded. As a way to deal with suspected cross-contamination and a sequencing artifact, a later analysis dropped 450 to 600 nucleotide sequences that were highly shared and had low generation probability. A later analysis calculated a clonal expansion index for each public chain from normalized within-repertoire ranks of inferred template counts. In a later analysis, generation probabilities were computed with a VDJ recombination model fitted to out-of-frame rearrangements, and the resulting probabilities were checked against IGoR. In a later analysis, TCR-TCR, TCR-HLA and TCR-CMV co-occurrence was scored with hypergeometric tests, and a repertoire-size bias correction was applied to TCR pairs. To estimate false discovery rates, a later analysis permuted the HLA or CMV assignments 20 times. In a later analysis, co-occurring TCRs were grouped using DBSCAN, with TCRdist sequence similarity added in when clustering inside HLA-allele-positive subsets. For co-occurrence clustering, repertoires with fewer than 30,000 or more than 120,000 public chains were excluded, along with five repertoires with anomalous nucleotide sharing. The table comes from immuneACCESS by way of TCRdb, which keeps in-frame sequences with V and J called. Part of the clones is missing from these tables; in studies checked, under half for an unresolved V gene and the rest for unknown reasons. That table furnishes V, J and clone size, whereas the DNA furnished D and trimming. The sample's clone listing holds 60,000 to 85,000 clones. Jointly, the top ten make up approximately 14% of the sample.

In total, around 600 healthy bone marrow donors made up the cohort. At the time of sampling, all cohort members were nominally healthy, though unrecorded immune exposures were likely present. The donor tested CMV seropositive and was one of the 289 seropositive cohort members. Each donor provided a peripheral blood sample, and peripheral blood mononuclear cells were used for TCR beta sequencing. Genomic DNA extraction from the blood cell samples was performed with the Qiagen DNeasy Blood Extraction Kit. The clonotype originates from a man between 50 and 59 years old in good health and CMV-seropositive. The V and J segments used are TRBV6-1 and TRBJ2-1; TRBD2 fits 11 bases in the junction. Sequenced sample: PBMCs. The nucleotides are TGTGCCAGCAGCCTAAGGTCTAGCGGGGGGCGTAAGCAGTTCTTC. This gives the protein CASSLRSSGGRKQFF.